The 25 T cell receptor beta chains reported below all come from one sample, sequenced in a study of shared clonotypes between healthy human individuals. Assay used: immunoSEQ multiplex PCR; TCRdb lists only in-frame clones, some missing. The top ten hold more than 0.9% of the sample, which has over 1.4 million clones, more than 95% seen once. Material: naive CD4+ T cells sorted from blood. The subset here: CD45RA+ positively selected. Every receptor here comes from a young man in good health.

The rearrangement uses TRBV7-6 and TRBJ2-5, with 8 bases matching TRBD2. This CDR3 spans 14 amino acids. Unmatched junction bases numbered 7, after V lost 5 bases and J lost 5 bases. Germline lookup yields CDR1 SGHVS and CDR2 FNYEAQ. CDR3 region: CASSTGTSRETQYF. Here the CDR3 DNA reads TGTGCCAGCAGCACCGGGACTAGTCGGGAGACCCAGTACTTC.

The chain is built from TRBV18 and TRBJ1-1; the D gene is possibly TRBD1 (5 bases). Between the trimmed V and J ends, which lost 9 bases and 1 base, there was a span of 15 bases. The CDR3 sequence is 14 residues long. Germline CDR1 reads KGHSH; CDR2 reads LQKENI. The DNA for the CDR3 is TGTGCCAGTCTACCTACGGGACGGAACACTGAAGCTTTCTTT. This translates into CASLPTGRNTEAFF.

The rearrangement joins TRBV27 to TRBJ1-1; no clear D. The germline V gene encodes CDR1 MNHEY and CDR2 SMNVEV (reference sequence). V was shortened by 7 bases and J by 0 bases, with 12 bases between the two germline ends. This CDR3 spans 14 amino acids. CDR3 coding DNA: TGTGCCAGCAAAACTAACGGGCTGAACACTGAAGCTTTCTTT. It specifies CASKTNGLNTEAFF.

This chain connects TRBV7-2 to TRBJ1-5, with D unclear. The CDR3 contains 14 residues. V was trimmed by 2 bases and J by 2 bases, leaving 7 bases between them. CDR1 is SGHTA and CDR2 is FQGNSA in the germline V gene. CDR3 DNA: TGTGCCAGCAGCTTATCGCAGGGCAATCAGCCCCAGCATTTT. Its translation: CASSLSQGNQPQHF.

To note about this clone: Additional DNA sequences in this sample encode the identical CDR3. The chain links TRBV6-5 to TRBJ2-7; TRBD2 is a possible D gene (7 bases). The germline V gene has CDR1 MNHEY and CDR2 SVGAGI. V was pared by 0 bases and J by 5 bases, with 11 bases between. This CDR3 spans 14 amino acids. CDR3 DNA: TGTGCCAGCAGTTACTCGGGGGGGGCCGACGAGCAGTACTTC. This gives the protein CASSYSGGADEQYF.

Remarks on this clone: One end of the junction fails to match germline, which may point to a read error. The chain is built from TRBV6-1 and TRBJ1-2; 8 nucleotides agree with TRBD1. CDR3 size: 14 residues. Germline CDR1 is MNHNS and CDR2 is SASEGT. CDR3 sequence (DNA): TGTGCCAACAGTCGGACAGGGTTAAACTATGGCTACACCTTC. This codes for CANSRTGLNYGYTF.

As concerns this clone: Other DNA sequences in this sample translate to the same CDR3. The chain is built from TRBV18 and TRBJ1-1; D is uncertain. The CDR3 runs to 12 residues. Germline V gives CDR1 KGHSH, CDR2 LQKENI. Between the trimmed V and J ends, which lost 1 base and 5 bases, there was a span of 5 bases. In DNA, the CDR3 is TGTGCCAGCTCACCACTAGGGACTGAAGCTTTCTTT. Its protein product is CASSPLGTEAFF.

V and J are TRBV21-1 and TRBJ2-7; TRBD1 is taken as the D call from the table, unchecked against the DNA. TRBV21-1 represents a pseudogene. This CDR3 has 21 amino acids. In DNA, the CDR3 is TGTGCCAGCAGCAAAAGGGCCGCGACAGGTCCTACCCGGGATTTGCACTACGAGCAGTACTTC. Translation: CASSKRAATGPTRDLHYEQYF.

The CDR3 region is CASSGSSNTQYF. CDR3 nucleotides: TGTGCCAGCAGCGGGAGCTCAAATACGCAGTATTTT. The rearrangement uses TRBV9 and TRBJ2-3; no clear D. The germline V and J ends were trimmed by 3 bases and 7 bases, with 9 bases remaining between them. This CDR3 spans 12 amino acids. The V gene's germline CDR1 is SGDLS and CDR2 YYNGEE. Based on the CDR3 plus reference TRBV9 and TRBJ2-3, the full variable domain is DSGVTQTPKHLITATGQRVTLRCSPRSGDLSVYWYQQSLDQGLQFLIQYYNGEERAKGNILERFSAQQFPDLHSELNLSSLELGDSALYFCASSGSSNTQYFGPGTRLTVL.

The chain recombines TRBV2 with TRBJ1-5; no clear D. Trimming pared 6 bases from V and 7 bases from J, leaving 16 bases between. The CDR3 runs to 14 residues. CDR1 is SNHLY, CDR2 FYNNEI, per germline. CDR3 amino acids: CASSPKTIPQPQHF. The CDR3 DNA sequence: TGTGCCAGCAGCCCCAAGACAATCCCCCAGCCCCAGCATTTT. The whole variable domain, remainder taken from reference TRBV2 and TRBJ1-5, is EPEVTQTPSHQVTQMGQEVILRCVPISNHLYFYWYRQILGQKVEFLVSFYNNEISEKSEIFDDQFSVERPDGSNFTLKIRSTKLEDSAMYFCASSPKTIPQPQHFGDGTRLSIL.

The chain carries TRBV27 and TRBJ2-1, with TRBD2 matching over 12 bases. This CDR3 has 17 residues. From germline, CDR1 is MNHEY and CDR2 SMNVEV (reference sequence). V lost 8 bases and J lost 4; bases outside the gene matches: 12. Here the CDR3 DNA reads TGTGCCAGCCGATCCCCGACTAGCGGGAGATCTTACAATGAGCAGTTCTTC. It specifies CASRSPTSGRSYNEQFF.

This clone appeared a single time. The chain couples TRBV2 to TRBJ1-5, with TRBD1 as a possible D gene (5 bases). V was trimmed by 4 bases and J by 11 bases, leaving 15 bases between them. Germline CDR1 and CDR2: SNHLY and FYNNEI. The CDR3 covers 13 residues. In DNA form, the CDR3 reads TGTGCCAGCAGTGGAGATGCCGGGGGTTCCCAGCATTTT. This encodes CASSGDAGGSQHF.

CDR3 sequence: CASSLWTGVPGELFF. The CDR3 nucleotides are TGTGCCAGCAGTTTGTGGACAGGGGTTCCCGGGGAGCTGTTTTTT. The V and J genes are TRBV28 and TRBJ2-2; 9 positions match TRBD1. Germline V gives CDR1 MDHEN, CDR2 SYDVKM. V lost 3 bases, J lost 6 bases, and 5 bases stayed unmatched. The CDR3 has 15 residues.

This chain joins TRBV4-3 and TRBJ1-2, with a weak D call TRBD1 (5 bases). Germline V gene data show CDR1 as LGHNA and CDR2 as YSLEER. CDR3 length: 15 residues. Trimming pared 0 bases from V and 4 bases from J, leaving 12 bases between. The CDR3 DNA is TGCGCCAGCAGCCAAGAGAGGGGAGCGGCCTATGGCTACACCTTC. Translation gives CASSQERGAAYGYTF.

V gene TRBV4-1 combines with J gene TRBJ2-1; D may be TRBD1 or TRBD2 (5 bases each). The CDR3 is 14 residues long. Trimming left V 6 bases short and J 7 bases short, with 16 bases between. Germline CDR1 reads MGHRA; CDR2 reads YSYEKL. The CDR3: CASRKDGGWNEQFF. In DNA form, the CDR3 reads TGCGCCAGCAGAAAGGATGGGGGATGGAATGAGCAGTTCTTC.

The J gene is TRBJ2-3, the V gene TRBV16; D not certain. The CDR3 length is 15 residues. Germline V CDR1 and CDR2: KGHSY, FQNENV. V gave up 3 bases and J gave up 0 bases, with 10 bases separating them. The CDR3 DNA is TGTGCCAGCAGCCATAAATACCCCAGCACAGATACGCAGTATTTT. This gives the protein CASSHKYPSTDTQYF.

The chain uses TRBV10-1 and TRBJ1-4; the D is unclear. CDR3 size: 13 residues. V was cut by 3 bases and J by 10 bases, with 12 bases left in between. CDR1 WNHNN and CDR2 SYGVQD come from the germline V gene (reference sequence). The CDR3 is CASSEVTGGKLFF. CDR3 nucleotides: TGCGCCAGCAGTGAAGTTACGGGTGGAAAACTGTTTTTT.

The chain combines TRBV5-4 with TRBJ1-1; D uncertain. Germline CDR1 and CDR2: SGHNT and YYREEE (reference sequence). The V gene lost 3 bases and the J gene lost 9 bases, with 21 bases spanning the gap. The CDR3 consists of 15 residues. This chain's CDR3 is CASSSPAENSHQAFF. The CDR3 nucleotides read TGTGCCAGCAGCTCCCCGGCAGAGAATTCCCACCAAGCTTTCTTT. Full variable domain (outside the CDR3, taken from reference TRBV5-4 and TRBJ1-1): ETGVTQSPTHLIKTRGQQVTLRCSSQSGHNTVSWYQQALGQGPQFIFQYYREEENGRGNFPPRFSGLQFPNYSSELNVNALELDDSALYLCASSSPAENSHQAFFGQGTRLTVV.

This chain uses TRBV7-9 with TRBJ1-5; TRBD1 agrees at 7 bases. There are 15 residues in the CDR3. J gave up 1 base and V 6 bases, and 6 bases lay outside the gene matches. Germline V CDR1 and CDR2: SEHNR, FQNEAQ (reference sequence). CDR3 protein: CASSSEGASNQPQHF. The DNA for the CDR3 is TGTGCCAGCAGTTCCGAGGGGGCAAGCAATCAGCCCCAGCATTTT.

This sequence joins TRBV7-2 and TRBJ2-7, with a weak D call TRBD1 (5 bases). V shed 2 bases and J shed 1 base, with 12 bases lying between them. There are 15 residues in the CDR3. Germline V gene lookup returns CDR1 SGHTA and CDR2 FQGNSA. CDR3 DNA: TGTGCCAGCAGCTTACTACAGGCCACGTCCTACGAGCAGTACTTC. Translating gives CASSLLQATSYEQYF.

V and J are TRBV7-8 and TRBJ1-1, with D unclear. This CDR3 comprises 16 residues. V lost 4 bases and J 1 base, leaving 16 bases between the germline ends. Germline V gene data show CDR1 as SGHVS and CDR2 as FQNEAQ. CDR3 protein: CASSSLGSRQNTEAFF. In DNA, the CDR3 is TGTGCCAGCAGCTCCCTTGGATCCCGACAGAACACTGAAGCTTTCTTT.

The CDR3: CATARGRVETQYF. The CDR3 DNA sequence: TGTGCCACTGCGCGGGGGAGGGTGGAGACCCAGTACTTC. This sequence joins TRBV28 and TRBJ2-5, with 7 bases matching TRBD2. Germline V gene data show CDR1 as MDHEN and CDR2 as SYDVKM. The CDR3 is 13 amino acids. With V trimmed by 10 bases and J by 5 bases, 10 bases remained unmatched.

V gene TRBV18 combines with J gene TRBJ1-5; D unresolved. The CDR3 is made up of 14 amino acids. Germline CDR1 reads KGHSH; CDR2 reads LQKENI. Trimming stripped 5 bases from V and 7 bases from J, with 15 bases between. The CDR3 coding sequence is TGTGCCAGCTCATACTCTGGAGAATTGCAGCCCCAGCATTTT. Its translation is CASSYSGELQPQHF.

J is TRBJ2-5 and V is TRBV5-8; D possibly corresponds to TRBD2 (5 bases). The length of the CDR3 is 13 residues. V dropped 0 bases and J dropped 4 bases, with 7 bases sitting between them. Germline V gene sequence: CDR1 SGHTS, CDR2 YDEGEE. In DNA form, the CDR3 reads TGTGCCAGCAGCTTGGGCGGGTTAGAGACCCAGTACTTC. Residues: CASSLGGLETQYF.

Written as DNA, the CDR3 is TGTGCCAGCAGCCTTACCGGGGAGCTGTTTTTT. This gives the protein CASSLTGELFF. The chain joins TRBV6-5 to TRBJ2-2; D gene unclear. Germline CDR1 and CDR2: MNHEY and SVGAGI. V was shortened by 6 bases and J by 5 bases, with 4 bases between the two germline ends. The CDR3 loop spans 11 amino acids.